The TCR beta chain under discussion was sequenced for a study of blood T cell repertoires in COVID-19. Across the whole study: From the United States, Italy and Spain came samples of acute and convalescent COVID-19. T cells, B-cell-depleted T cells, or PBMCs supplied cDNA or gDNA.

In the authors' methods: Amplification of reference gene primers provided the estimated nucleated cell counts. Assay: immunoSEQ multiplex PCR; the TCRdb copy retains only in-frame clones and omits some. That table is the source of V, J and clone size, and D and trimming were worked out from the DNA. The table lists around 50,000 clones, around four fifths of them singletons. This CDR3 region has 17 residues. V lost 2 bases and J lost 3; bases outside the gene matches: 6. The V gene's germline CDR1 is MNHEY and CDR2 SVGEGT. This clone was detected a few times. The TCR comes from a human donor in a cohort sampled during active COVID-19. Sequencing input: peripheral blood. The genes are TRBV6-2 or TRBV6-3 and TRBJ2-5; TRBD2 aligns across 13 bases. CDR3 DNA sequence: TGTGCCAGCAGTTACACTAGCGGGGGGGCTTTGGAAGAGACCCAGTACTTC. Translation gives CASSYTSGGALEETQYF.